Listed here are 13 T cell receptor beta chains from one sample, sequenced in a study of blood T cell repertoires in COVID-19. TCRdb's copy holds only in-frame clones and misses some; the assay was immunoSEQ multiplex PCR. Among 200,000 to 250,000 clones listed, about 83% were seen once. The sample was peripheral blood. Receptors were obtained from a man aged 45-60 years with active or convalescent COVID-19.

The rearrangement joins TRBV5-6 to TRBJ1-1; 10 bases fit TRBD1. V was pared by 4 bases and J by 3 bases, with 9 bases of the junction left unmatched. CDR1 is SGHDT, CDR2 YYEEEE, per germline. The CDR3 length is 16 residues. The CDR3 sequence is CASSLIQTGGHTEAFF. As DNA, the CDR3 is TGTGCCAGCAGCCTTATTCAGACAGGGGGCCACACTGAAGCTTTCTTT.

The CDR3 spells CASSLGTPNGNTIYF. The CDR3, as DNA: TGTGCCAGCAGTCTCGGGACTCCAAACGGAAACACCATATATTTT. The chain is built from TRBV6-5 and TRBJ1-3; a weak D match, TRBD1 (5 bases). Germline-derived CDR1 and CDR2 are MNHEY and SVGAGI. This CDR3 is built from 15 residues. V shed 5 bases and J shed 4 bases, with 15 bases lying between them.

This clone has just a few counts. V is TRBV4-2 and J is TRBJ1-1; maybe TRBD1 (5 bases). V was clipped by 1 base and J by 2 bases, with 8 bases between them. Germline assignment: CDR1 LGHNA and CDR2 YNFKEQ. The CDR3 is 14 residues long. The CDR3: CASSQVGGNTEAFF. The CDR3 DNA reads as TGTGCCAGCAGCCAAGTCGGGGGAAACACTGAAGCTTTCTTT.

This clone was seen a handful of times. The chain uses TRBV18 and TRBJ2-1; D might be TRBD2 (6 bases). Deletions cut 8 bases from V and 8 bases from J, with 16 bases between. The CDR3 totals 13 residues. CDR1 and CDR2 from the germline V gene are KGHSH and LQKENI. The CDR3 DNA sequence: TGTGCCAGCGGCGGGACCCTGGGCGATGAGCAGTTCTTC. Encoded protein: CASGGTLGDEQFF.

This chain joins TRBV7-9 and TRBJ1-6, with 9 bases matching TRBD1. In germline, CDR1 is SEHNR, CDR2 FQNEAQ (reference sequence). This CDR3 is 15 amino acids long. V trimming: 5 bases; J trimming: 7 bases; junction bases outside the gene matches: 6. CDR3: CASSPRDRDNSPLHF. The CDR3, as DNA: TGTGCCAGCAGCCCCCGGGACAGGGACAATTCACCCCTCCACTTT.

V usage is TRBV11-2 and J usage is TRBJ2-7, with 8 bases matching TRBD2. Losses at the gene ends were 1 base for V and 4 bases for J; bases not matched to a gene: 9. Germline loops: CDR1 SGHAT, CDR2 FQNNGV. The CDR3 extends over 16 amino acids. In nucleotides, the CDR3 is TGTGCCAGCAGCTTAGCCGGGGGGGGGACCGTATACGAGCAGTACTTC. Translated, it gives CASSLAGGGTVYEQYF.

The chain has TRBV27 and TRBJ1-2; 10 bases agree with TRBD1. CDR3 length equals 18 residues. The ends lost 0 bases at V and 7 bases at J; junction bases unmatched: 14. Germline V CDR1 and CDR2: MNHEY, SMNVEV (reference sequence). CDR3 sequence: CASSLSLLGQGGSGGYTF. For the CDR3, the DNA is TGTGCCAGCAGTTTATCACTTCTAGGACAGGGGGGTTCCGGTGGCTACACCTTC.

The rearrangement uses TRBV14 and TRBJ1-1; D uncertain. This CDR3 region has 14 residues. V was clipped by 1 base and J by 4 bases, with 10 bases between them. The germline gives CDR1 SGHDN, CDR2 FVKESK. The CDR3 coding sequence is TGTGCCAGCAGCCAAGTTACGGGAGGCACTGAAGCTTTCTTT. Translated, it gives CASSQVTGGTEAFF.

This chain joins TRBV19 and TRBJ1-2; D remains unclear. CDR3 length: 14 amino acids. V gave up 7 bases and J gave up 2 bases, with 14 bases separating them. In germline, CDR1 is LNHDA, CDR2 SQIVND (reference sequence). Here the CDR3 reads CASNALRENYGYTF. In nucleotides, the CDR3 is TGTGCCAGTAACGCCTTGAGGGAGAACTATGGCTACACCTTC.

CDR3 residues: CASKSGTANTEAFF. CDR3 nucleotides: TGTGCCAGCAAATCCGGGACAGCGAACACTGAAGCTTTCTTT. The genes are TRBV6-6 and TRBJ1-1; 7 bases match TRBD1. V gave up 7 bases and J gave up 1 base; unmatched junction bases: 6. Germline-derived CDR1 and CDR2 are MNHNY and SVGAGI (reference sequence). CDR3 size: 14 residues.

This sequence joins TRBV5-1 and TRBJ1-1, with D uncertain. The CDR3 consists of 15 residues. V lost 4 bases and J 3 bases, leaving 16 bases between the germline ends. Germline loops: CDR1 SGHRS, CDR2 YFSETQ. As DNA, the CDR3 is TGCGCCAGCAGCCCGGGTTTGAACCCTGACACTGAAGCTTTCTTT. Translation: CASSPGLNPDTEAFF.

In DNA form, the CDR3 reads TGTGCCAGCAGTTTGGGGGGGGCCAGGGGCTACGAGCAGTACTTC. Protein product: CASSLGGARGYEQYF. This sequence joins TRBV28 and TRBJ2-7; D might be TRBD2 (7 bases). V lost 3 bases and J 3 bases, leaving 15 bases between the germline ends. This CDR3 is 15 amino acids long. The germline gives CDR1 MDHEN, CDR2 SYDVKM.

CDR3 nucleotide sequence: TGTGCCAGCACTGGGCCCGAACAGGGGCACTACGAGCAGTACTTC. Protein sequence: CASTGPEQGHYEQYF. The chain has TRBV6-5 and TRBJ2-7, with 7 bases lining up with TRBD1. Looked up from germline, CDR1 is MNHEY and CDR2 is SVGAGI. V shed 7 bases and J 3 bases; nucleotides not matched to a gene: 12. The CDR3 runs to 15 residues.